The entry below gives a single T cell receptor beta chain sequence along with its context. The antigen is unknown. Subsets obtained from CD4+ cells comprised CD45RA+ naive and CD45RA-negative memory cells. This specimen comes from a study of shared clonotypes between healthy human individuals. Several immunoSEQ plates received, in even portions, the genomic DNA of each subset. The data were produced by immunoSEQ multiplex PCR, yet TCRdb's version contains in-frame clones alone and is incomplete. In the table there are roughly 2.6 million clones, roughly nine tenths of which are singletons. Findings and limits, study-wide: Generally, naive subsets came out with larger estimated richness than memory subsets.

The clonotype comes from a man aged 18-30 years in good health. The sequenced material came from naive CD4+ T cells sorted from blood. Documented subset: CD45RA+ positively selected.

The CDR3 DNA is TGTGCCAGCAGCTTGCCTTCCGGGGGCGAAGCTTTCTTT. Protein: CASSLPSGGEAFF. The rearrangement joins TRBV5-4 to TRBJ1-1, with a possible D match to TRBD1 (6 bases). This CDR3 contains 13 residues. CDR1 is SGHNT and CDR2 is YYREEE in the germline V gene (reference sequence). V lost 1 base, J lost 8 bases, and 12 bases lay in between.